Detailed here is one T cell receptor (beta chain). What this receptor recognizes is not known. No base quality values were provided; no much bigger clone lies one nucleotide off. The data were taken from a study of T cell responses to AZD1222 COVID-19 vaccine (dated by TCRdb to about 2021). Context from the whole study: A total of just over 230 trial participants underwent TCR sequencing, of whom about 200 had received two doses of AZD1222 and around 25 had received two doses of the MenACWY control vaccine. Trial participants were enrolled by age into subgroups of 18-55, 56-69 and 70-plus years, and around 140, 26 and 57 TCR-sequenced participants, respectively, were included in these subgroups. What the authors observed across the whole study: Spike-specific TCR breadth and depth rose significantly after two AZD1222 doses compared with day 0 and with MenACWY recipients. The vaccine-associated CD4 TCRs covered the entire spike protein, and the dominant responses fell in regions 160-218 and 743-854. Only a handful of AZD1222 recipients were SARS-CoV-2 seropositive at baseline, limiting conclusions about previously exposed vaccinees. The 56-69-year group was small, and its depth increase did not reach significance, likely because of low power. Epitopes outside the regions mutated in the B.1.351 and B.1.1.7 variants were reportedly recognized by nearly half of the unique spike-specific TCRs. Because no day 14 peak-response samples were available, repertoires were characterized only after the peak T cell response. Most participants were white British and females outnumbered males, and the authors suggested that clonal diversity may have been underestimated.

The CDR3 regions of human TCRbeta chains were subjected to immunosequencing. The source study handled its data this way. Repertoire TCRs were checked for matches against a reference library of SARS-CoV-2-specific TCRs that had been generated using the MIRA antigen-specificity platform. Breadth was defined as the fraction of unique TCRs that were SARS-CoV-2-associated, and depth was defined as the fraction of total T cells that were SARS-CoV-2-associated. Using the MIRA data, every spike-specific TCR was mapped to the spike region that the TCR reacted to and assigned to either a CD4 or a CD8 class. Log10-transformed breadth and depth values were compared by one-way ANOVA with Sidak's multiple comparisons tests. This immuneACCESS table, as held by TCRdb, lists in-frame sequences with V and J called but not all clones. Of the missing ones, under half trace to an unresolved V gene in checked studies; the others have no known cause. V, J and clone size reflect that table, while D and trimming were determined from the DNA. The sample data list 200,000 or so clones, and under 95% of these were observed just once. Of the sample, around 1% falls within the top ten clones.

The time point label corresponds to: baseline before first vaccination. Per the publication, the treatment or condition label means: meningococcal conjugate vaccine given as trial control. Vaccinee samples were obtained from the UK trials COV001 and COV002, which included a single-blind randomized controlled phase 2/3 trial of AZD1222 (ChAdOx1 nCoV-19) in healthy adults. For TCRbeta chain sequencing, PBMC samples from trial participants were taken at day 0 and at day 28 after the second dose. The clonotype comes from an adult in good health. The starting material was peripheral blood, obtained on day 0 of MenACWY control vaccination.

The DNA sequence reads TGCGCCAGCAGGACGACTAGCGGGGGACAAGAGACCCAGTACTTC. It codes for CASRTTSGGQETQYF. The receptor chain draws on TRBV10-1 and TRBJ2-5, with 12 bases in between that match TRBD2. Trimming removed 6 bases from V and 2 bases from J; the gene matches leave 4 bases unexplained. The CDR3 runs 15 amino acids, cysteine and phenylalanine included. Only the CDR3 region is kept as DNA, spanning 45 bases read in frame from base 1. From a lookup of the germline V gene (reference sequence), CDR1 and CDR2 are WNHNN and SYGVQD.